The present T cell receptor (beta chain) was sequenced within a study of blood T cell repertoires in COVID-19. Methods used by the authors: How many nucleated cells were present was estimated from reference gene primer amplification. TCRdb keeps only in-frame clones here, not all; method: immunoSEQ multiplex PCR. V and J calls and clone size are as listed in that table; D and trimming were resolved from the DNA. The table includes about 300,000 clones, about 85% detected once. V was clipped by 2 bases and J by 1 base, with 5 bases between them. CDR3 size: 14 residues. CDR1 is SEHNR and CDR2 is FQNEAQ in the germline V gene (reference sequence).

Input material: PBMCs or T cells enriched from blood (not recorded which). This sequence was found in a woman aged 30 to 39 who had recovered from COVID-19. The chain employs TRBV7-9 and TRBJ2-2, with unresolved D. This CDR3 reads CASSLILNTGELFF. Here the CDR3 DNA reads TGTGCCAGCAGCTTAATCCTGAACACCGGGGAGCTGTTTTTT.